A single sample gave rise to the 13 T cell receptor beta chains below, sequenced in a study of control samples from healthy donors and cancer patients. The repertoire was sequenced with immunoSEQ multiplex PCR; TCRdb's copy has only in-frame clones and lacks some. The table shows approximately 120,000 clones, with about 90% occurring only once. The sample comprised blood. The receptors derive from a man between 60 and 70 years old in good health.

The CDR3 DNA sequence: TGTGCCAGCAGCCAAGATGTGGGGGGCATGAACACTGAAGCTTTCTTT. It yields the protein CASSQDVGGMNTEAFF. The V and J genes are TRBV14 and TRBJ1-1; tentatively, D is TRBD1 (6 bases). The CDR3 runs 16 residues. V lost 0 bases, J lost 0 bases, and 11 bases lay in between. In germline, CDR1 is SGHDN, CDR2 FVKESK.

This clone is a singleton in its sample. The chain employs TRBV18 and TRBJ2-7; D unclear. Germline CDR1 reads KGHSH; CDR2 reads LQKENI. The CDR3 has 13 amino acids. V was trimmed by 2 bases and J by 1 base, leaving 6 bases between them. For the CDR3, the DNA is TGTGCCAGCTCACCAGGGATTTCCTACGAGCAGTACTTC. As protein: CASSPGISYEQYF.

This chain joins TRBV4-2 and TRBJ1-5; 8 positions agree with TRBD1. Trimming took 2 bases from V and 5 from J; bases not matched to a gene: 5. The germline V gene has CDR1 LGHNA and CDR2 YNFKEQ. The length of the CDR3 is 15 residues. The CDR3 coding sequence is TGTGCCAGCAGCCAACTTAAACAGGGGGATCAGCCCCAGCATTTT. This translates into CASSQLKQGDQPQHF.

This clone was observed once. The chain couples TRBV11-2 to TRBJ2-3; no definite D call. Germline loops: CDR1 SGHAT, CDR2 FQNNGV. CDR3 length: 15 amino acids. V was shortened by 4 bases and J by 2 bases, with 13 bases between the two germline ends. The CDR3 DNA sequence: TGTGCCAGCAGCTCCGGACGGTTATCCACAGATACGCAGTATTTT. It encodes CASSSGRLSTDTQYF.

This chain connects TRBV12-3 or TRBV12-4 to TRBJ1-4; D is unclear. The ends were cut back, 5 bases at V and 0 bases at J, with 4 bases in the middle. The CDR3 consists of 13 residues. CDR3 in amino acids: CASSGTTNEKLFF. The CDR3 bases are TGTGCCAGCAGTGGGACAACTAATGAAAAACTGTTTTTT.

The CDR3 DNA sequence: TGTGCCAGCTCACCCGGGGGGGGCCTCTACAATGAGCAGTTCTTC. Protein: CASSPGGGLYNEQFF. The V gene is TRBV18, the J gene TRBJ2-1; 8 positions match TRBD2. The CDR3 sequence is 15 residues long. V shed 3 bases and J 3 bases; nucleotides not matched to a gene: 4. Germline V gene data show CDR1 as KGHSH and CDR2 as LQKENI.

The genes are TRBV9 and TRBJ1-5; no definite D call. Trimming removed 0 bases at V and 2 bases at J, with 9 bases between. The germline gives CDR1 SGDLS, CDR2 YYNGEE. This CDR3 has 15 residues. CDR3 coding DNA: TGTGCCAGCAGCGTAGAAGGGCTTGGCAATCAGCCCCAGCATTTT. Encoded protein: CASSVEGLGNQPQHF.

V gene TRBV19 combines with J gene TRBJ1-5; D gene uncertain. CDR1 and CDR2 (germline): LNHDA, SQIVND (reference sequence). Trimming took 3 bases from V and 4 from J, leaving 13 bases between them. CDR3 length: 15 amino acids. The CDR3 is CASSIFGFGNQPQHF. In DNA, the CDR3 is TGTGCCAGTAGTATTTTCGGTTTTGGGAATCAGCCCCAGCATTTT. The variable domain in full, completed from reference TRBV19 and TRBJ1-5, reads DGGITQSPKYLFRKEGQNVTLSCEQNLNHDAMYWYRQDPGQGLRLIYYSQIVNDFQKGDIAEGYSVSREKKESFPLTVTSAQKNPTAFYLCASSIFGFGNQPQHFGDGTRLSIL.

The table lists this clone with a count of one. V and J are TRBV7-9 and TRBJ1-1; possibly TRBD1 for D (5 bases). Germline V gene data show CDR1 as SEHNR and CDR2 as FQNEAQ (reference sequence). The CDR3 is 15 amino acids. With 5 bases removed from V and 3 bases from J, the gap between germline ends came to 16 bases. Here the CDR3 reads CASSHGGREHTEAFF. CDR3 nucleotide sequence: TGTGCCAGCAGCCACGGGGGTCGGGAGCACACTGAAGCTTTCTTT.

The chain joins TRBV11-2 to TRBJ2-3, with TRBD2 identical over 10 bases. After removal of 2 bases from V and 5 bases from J, the junction contained 4 bases not matched to a gene. CDR3 length: 15 amino acids. CDR1 is SGHAT, CDR2 FQNNGV, per germline. CDR3 nucleotide sequence: TGTGCCAGCAGCTTAACTAGCGGGGATGTAGATACGCAGTATTTT. Encoded protein: CASSLTSGDVDTQYF.

The chain employs TRBV20-1 and TRBJ2-7; D possibly corresponds to TRBD1 (6 bases). The V gene's germline CDR1 is DFQATT and CDR2 SNEGSKA (reference sequence). V dropped 3 bases and J dropped 0 bases, with 18 bases sitting between them. The CDR3 sequence is 16 residues long. This chain's CDR3 is CSASEGDRPSSYEQYF. The CDR3 DNA sequence: TGCAGTGCTAGTGAGGGCGACAGGCCGAGCTCCTACGAGCAGTACTTC.

This chain joins TRBV5-1 and TRBJ2-7, with D perhaps being TRBD1 or TRBD2 (5 bases each). The CDR3 is 14 amino acids. Trimming left V 1 base short and J 4 bases short, with 12 bases between. Germline lookup yields CDR1 SGHRS and CDR2 YFSETQ. The CDR3 here is CASSLRGVGYEQYF. CDR3 bases: TGCGCCAGCAGCTTGAGAGGGGTCGGGTACGAGCAGTACTTC.

The chain joins TRBV6-5 to TRBJ2-2; 11 nucleotides align to TRBD2. This CDR3 spans 15 amino acids. V shed 7 bases, J shed 4 bases, and the junction held 5 bases outside the gene matches. The germline V gene encodes CDR1 MNHEY and CDR2 SVGAGI. CDR3 sequence reads: CASILSGGATGELFF. CDR3 bases: TGTGCCAGCATCCTTAGCGGGGGGGCCACCGGGGAGCTGTTTTTT.